A selection of T cell receptor beta chains follows, all from one sample in a study of Ad26.COV2.S vaccination and SARS-CoV-2 variants. Repertoires were generated with immunoSEQ multiplex PCR, while TCRdb's copy carries only in-frame clones and drops some. The sample yields around 450,000 clones, 89% seen once. Source: peripheral blood, taken in a trial of Ad26.COV2.S vaccine versus placebo. The receptors come from a person aged 18 to 65 who received the Ad26.COV2.S COVID-19 vaccine or a placebo. Each CDR3 is given with its conserved first and last residue. The D gene is left open where the match is weak. Clone size is given for some rows only: seen once, a few or many times, or a class if the clone is expanded.

clone size	V gene	D gene	J gene	CDR3 length	CDR3 protein	CDR3 DNA
-	TRBV29-1	-	TRBJ1-5	12	CSVRDSNQPQHF	TGCAGCGTTCGGGATAGCAATCAGCCCCAGCATTTT
-	TRBV6-5	-	TRBJ2-7	11	CASSYEYEQYF	TGTGCCAGCAGTTATGAATACGAGCAGTACTTC
-	TRBV27	-	TRBJ2-7	15	CASSLMRGTGHEQYF	TGTGCCAGCAGTTTAATGAGGGGAACCGGGCACGAGCAGTACTTC
-	TRBV29-1	TRBD1	TRBJ2-5	13	CSVTGVSGETQYF	TGCAGCGTTACAGGGGTATCTGGGGAGACCCAGTACTTC
once	TRBV24-1	TRBD2	TRBJ2-2	16	CATSDLAGGPTGELFF	TGTGCCACCAGTGATCTAGCGGGAGGCCCCACCGGGGAGCTGTTTTTT
-	TRBV7-7	TRBD2	TRBJ2-7	15	CASSLSSGGGYEQYF	TGTGCTAGCAGCTTGAGTTCGGGGGGTGGCTACGAGCAGTACTTC
-	TRBV27	-	TRBJ2-7	14	CASSDGPGSYEQYF	TGTGCCAGCAGCGATGGACCAGGGTCCTACGAGCAGTACTTC
-	TRBV7-8	-	TRBJ2-7	13	CASSFSESGEQYF	TGTGCCAGCAGCTTTTCGGAGTCTGGCGAGCAGTACTTC
-	TRBV27	TRBD1	TRBJ2-7	16	CASRTRQGKGTYEQYF	TGTGCCAGCAGGACACGACAGGGAAAGGGGACCTACGAGCAGTACTTC
-	TRBV2	-	TRBJ1-2	13	CASSPGTDYGYTF	TGTGCCAGCAGCCCCGGGACGGATTATGGCTACACCTTC
once	TRBV7-8	-	TRBJ1-3	17	CASSLGGTSFSRNTIYF	TGTGCCAGCAGCTTAGGCGGGACATCTTTTAGTCGAAACACCATATATTTT
-	TRBV3-1/TRBV3-2	-	TRBJ1-3	12	CASSQQGNTIYF	TGTGCCAGCAGCCAACAGGGAAACACCATATATTTT
-	TRBV7-3	-	TRBJ2-1	15	CASSLSPGNYNEQFF	TGTGCCAGCAGCTTATCTCCTGGCAACTACAATGAGCAGTTCTTC
-	TRBV7-9	-	TRBJ2-3	16	CASSFGTQGGPDTQYF	TGTGCCAGCAGCTTTGGGACTCAAGGAGGGCCAGATACGCAGTATTTT
-	TRBV20-1	-	TRBJ2-5	14	CSASPIPSQETQYF	TGCAGTGCTAGTCCCATCCCCAGCCAAGAGACCCAGTACTTC
-	TRBV7-9	-	TRBJ1-5	17	CASSDASPGYSNQPQHF	TGTGCCAGCAGCGACGCCTCTCCGGGATATAGCAATCAGCCCCAGCATTTT
-	TRBV5-1	-	TRBJ1-1	14	CASSRTVMNTEAFF	TGCGCCAGCAGCAGGACAGTAATGAACACTGAAGCTTTCTTT
-	TRBV29-1	-	TRBJ1-2	13	CSVGSWAGDGYTF	TGCAGCGTTGGATCCTGGGCGGGCGATGGCTACACCTTC
-	TRBV7-9	TRBD1	TRBJ2-7	16	CASSRPPGQGAYEQYF	TGTGCCAGCAGCCGGCCCCCGGGACAGGGCGCCTACGAGCAGTACTTC
-	TRBV7-7	TRBD2	TRBJ2-3	18	CASSPSGGRSSSTDTQYF	TGTGCTAGCAGTCCTAGCGGGGGGAGGTCGTCTAGCACAGATACGCAGTATTTT
-	TRBV19	TRBD2	TRBJ2-1	15	CASSEDTSGYNEQFF	TGTGCCAGTAGTGAGGACACTAGCGGCTACAATGAGCAGTTCTTC
-	TRBV10-1	-	TRBJ1-6	13	CASSDNPNSPLHF	TGCGCCAGCAGTGACAACCCCAATTCACCCCTCCACTTT
-	TRBV7-6	TRBD1	TRBJ1-6	15	CASSFARGQNSPLHF	TGTGCCAGCAGCTTCGCACGGGGACAGAATTCACCCCTCCACTTT
-	TRBV6-5	TRBD2	TRBJ2-7	15	CASSWALAGVNEQYF	TGTGCCAGCAGTTGGGCCCTAGCGGGGGTGAATGAGCAGTACTTC
once	TRBV5-1	-	TRBJ1-3	15	CASSGTGLSGNTIYF	TGCGCCAGCAGCGGAACAGGGCTCTCTGGAAACACCATATATTTT
-	TRBV15	-	TRBJ1-2	16	CATSRDLLGRDYGYTF	TGTGCCACCAGCAGAGATCTTCTGGGTAGGGACTATGGCTACACCTTC
-	TRBV7-2	-	TRBJ2-6	16	CASSLVGTSGANVLTF	TGTGCCAGCAGCTTAGTCGGGACCTCTGGGGCCAACGTCCTGACTTTC
-	TRBV13	-	TRBJ1-3	14	CASSLIGSGNTIYF	TGTGCCAGCAGCTTAATCGGCTCAGGGAACACCATATATTTT